The 6 T cell receptor beta chains reported below all come from one sample, sequenced in a study of T cell responses to AZD1222 COVID-19 vaccine. This table comes from immunoSEQ multiplex PCR, and its TCRdb copy is limited to in-frame clones, with some not included. This table has around 200,000 clones, about 93% appearing once. This material consisted of peripheral blood, taken 28 days after the second dose of the MenACWY control vaccine. Source of these receptors: an adult who received the MenACWY meningococcal vaccine as a control.

The J gene is TRBJ2-2, the V gene TRBV24-1, with 9 bases identical to TRBD2. This CDR3 region has 15 residues. Germline V gene sequence: CDR1 KGHDR, CDR2 SFDVKD. After removal of 6 bases from V and 5 bases from J, the junction contained 6 bases not matched to a gene. Here the CDR3 DNA reads TGTGCCACCAGTTGGGGGACTAGCCGTACCGGGGAGCTGTTTTTT. Protein product: CATSWGTSRTGELFF.

The chain uses TRBV29-1 and TRBJ2-2; possible D gene TRBD1, 5 bases. CDR3 length equals 16 residues. In germline, CDR1 is SQVTM, CDR2 ANQGSEA. The germline V and J ends were trimmed by 6 bases and 5 bases, with 22 bases remaining between them. The CDR3 bases are TGCAGCGTCGGGCATCGTAATGGACAAACTACCGGGGAGCTGTTTTTT. This codes for CSVGHRNGQTTGELFF.

V usage is TRBV25-1 and J usage is TRBJ2-1, with 8 bases matching TRBD1. The CDR3 consists of 16 residues. With V trimmed by 2 bases and J by 15 bases, 18 bases remained unmatched. Germline values: CDR1 MGHDK, CDR2 SYGVNS. The CDR3 sequence: CASSEDGTGLRSRRFF. In DNA, the CDR3 is TGTGCCAGCAGTGAAGACGGGACAGGACTTAGATCAAGGCGGTTCTTC. Looking up the rest from reference TRBV25-1 and TRBJ2-1 gives the full variable domain: EADIYQTPRYLVIGTGKKITLECSQTMGHDKMYWYQQDPGMELHLIHYSYGVNSTEKGDLSSESTVSRIRTEHFPLTLESARPSHTSQYLCASSEDGTGLRSRRFFGPGTRLTVL.

The chain is built from TRBV9 and TRBJ2-1; D unclear. Germline V lookup: CDR1 SGDLS, CDR2 YYNGEE. The CDR3 is 13 residues long. The ends were cut back, 0 bases at V and 5 bases at J, with 6 bases in the middle. The CDR3 sequence: CASSVGQDNEQFF. The DNA for the CDR3 is TGTGCCAGCAGCGTAGGGCAAGACAATGAGCAGTTCTTC.

The chain couples TRBV20-1 to TRBJ2-1; D is possibly TRBD2 (7 bases). V was shortened by 3 bases and J by 4 bases, with 13 bases between the two germline ends. Germline V gene sequence: CDR1 DFQATT, CDR2 SNEGSKA (reference sequence). This CDR3 is 14 amino acids long. The CDR3 bases are TGCAGTGCTAGTCGGGCGGGGGCATACAATGAGCAGTTCTTC. It specifies CSASRAGAYNEQFF.

This rearrangement joins TRBV14 to TRBJ2-5; TRBD2 matches 13 bases. This CDR3 region has 18 residues. Germline V gene lookup returns CDR1 SGHDN and CDR2 FVKESK. J lost 2 bases, V lost 3 bases, and 9 bases had no gene match. The DNA of the CDR3 is TGTGCCAGCAGCCAGCGACTAGCGGGGGGAGAGAGGCAAGAGACCCAGTACTTC. This codes for CASSQRLAGGERQETQYF.